Here is one T cell receptor (beta chain) with its context. This record belongs to a study of T cells in Graves' hyperthyroidism and ophthalmopathy. TCR beta CDR3 regions were amplified from RNA. With the HTBI primer set, the TCR CDR3 went through a first round of RT-PCR. TCRdb analysed the multiplex PCR reads with MiXCR anew, one entry per CDR3 protein. The top ten hold 50% of the sample, which has around 340,000 distinct CDR3 sequences, approximately 22% seen once. The CDR3 spans 15 residues. V was shortened by 6 bases and J by 0 bases, with 12 bases between the two germline ends. Germline-derived CDR1 and CDR2 are MGHRA and YSYEKL. Patients with uncontrolled infections, other autoimmune diseases, pregnancy or lactation were excluded.

The clonotype was recovered from a woman between 50 and 59 years old with Graves' hyperthyroidism. Sequencing was performed on blood. The chain links TRBV4-1 to TRBJ1-3; D is possibly TRBD1 (5 bases). The CDR3 reads CASRPAGTSGNTIYF. The CDR3 DNA reads TGCGCCAGCAGGCCAGCCGGGACCTCTGGAAACACCATATATTTT.